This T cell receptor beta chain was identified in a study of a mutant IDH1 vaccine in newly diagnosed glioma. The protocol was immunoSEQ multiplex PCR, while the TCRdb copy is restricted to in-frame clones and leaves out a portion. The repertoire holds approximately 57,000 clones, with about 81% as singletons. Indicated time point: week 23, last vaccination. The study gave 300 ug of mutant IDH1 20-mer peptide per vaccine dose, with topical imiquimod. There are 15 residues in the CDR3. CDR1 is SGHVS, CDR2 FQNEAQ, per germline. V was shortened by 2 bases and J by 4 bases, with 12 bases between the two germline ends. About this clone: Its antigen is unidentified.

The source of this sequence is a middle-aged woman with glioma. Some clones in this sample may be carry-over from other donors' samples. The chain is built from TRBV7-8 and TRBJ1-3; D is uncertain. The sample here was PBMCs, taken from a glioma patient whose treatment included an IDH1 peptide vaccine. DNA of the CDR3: TGTGCCAGCAGCTTACTGGTCCAGAGGGGAAACACCATATATTTT. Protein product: CASSLLVQRGNTIYF.